This is a list of T cell receptor beta chains from one sample in a study of Ad26.COV2.S vaccination and SARS-CoV-2 variants. Sequenced by immunoSEQ multiplex PCR; TCRdb stores in-frame clones only, minus some. The table has about 390,000 clones, around 85% seen once. Material: peripheral blood, obtained in a trial of Ad26.COV2.S vaccine versus placebo. These receptors were taken from a person between 18 and 65 years old who received the Ad26.COV2.S COVID-19 vaccine or a placebo. The CDR3 runs from the conserved cysteine through the conserved F or W. The order of the fields is D gene, clone size, J gene, V gene, CDR3 protein, CDR3 DNA. The D gene is left open where the match is weak. Only some rows state a clone size, as once, few, many or a class for expanded clones.

D gene: TRBD1
clone size: NA
J gene: TRBJ1-1
V gene: TRBV6-5
CDR3 protein: CASSYRGTGPYEAFF
CDR3 DNA: TGTGCCAGCAGTTACAGAGGGACAGGGCCCTATGAAGCTTTCTTT

D gene: TRBD2
clone size: NA
J gene: TRBJ2-5
V gene: TRBV7-2
CDR3 protein: CASSLGTSWETQYF
CDR3 DNA: TGTGCCAGCAGCTTAGGGACTAGTTGGGAGACCCAGTACTTC

D gene: TRBD1
clone size: NA
J gene: TRBJ1-1
V gene: TRBV11-2
CDR3 protein: CASSLGQLNTEAFF
CDR3 DNA: TGTGCCAGCAGCTTGGGACAGCTGAACACTGAAGCTTTCTTT

D gene: NA
clone size: NA
J gene: TRBJ2-5
V gene: TRBV6-2/TRBV6-3
CDR3 protein: CASSTLVRASETQYF
CDR3 DNA: TGTGCCAGCAGTACACTGGTGCGGGCCTCAGAGACCCAGTACTTC

D gene: NA
clone size: NA
J gene: TRBJ1-1
V gene: TRBV12-3/TRBV12-4
CDR3 protein: CASSLGKGGAFF
CDR3 DNA: TGTGCCAGCAGTTTGGGCAAGGGAGGAGCTTTCTTT

D gene: NA
clone size: once
J gene: TRBJ1-1
V gene: TRBV19
CDR3 protein: CASTPGGGRGTEAFF
CDR3 DNA: TGTGCCAGTACCCCGGGGGGGGGACGCGGCACTGAAGCTTTCTTT

D gene: NA
clone size: NA
J gene: TRBJ1-5
V gene: TRBV28
CDR3 protein: CASSRGIDYSNQPQHF
CDR3 DNA: TGTGCCAGCAGTCGAGGGATAGATTATAGCAATCAGCCCCAGCATTTT

D gene: NA
clone size: NA
J gene: TRBJ2-3
V gene: TRBV19
CDR3 protein: CASSVGDGYTDTQYF
CDR3 DNA: TGTGCCAGTTCAGTCGGGGACGGTTACACAGATACGCAGTATTTT

D gene: NA
clone size: NA
J gene: TRBJ2-1
V gene: TRBV21-1
CDR3 protein: CASSGQPPNEQFF
CDR3 DNA: TGTGCCAGCAGCGGGCAACCGCCCAATGAGCAGTTCTTC

D gene: NA
clone size: NA
J gene: TRBJ1-1
V gene: TRBV6-5
CDR3 protein: CASSPNPQLNTEAFF
CDR3 DNA: TGTGCCAGCAGTCCGAACCCACAGCTGAACACTGAAGCTTTCTTT

D gene: NA
clone size: NA
J gene: TRBJ2-2
V gene: TRBV27
CDR3 protein: CASSFQTENTGELFF
CDR3 DNA: TGTGCCAGCAGTTTCCAGACAGAGAACACCGGGGAGCTGTTTTTT

D gene: NA
clone size: NA
J gene: TRBJ2-3
V gene: TRBV5-8
CDR3 protein: CAGDQGSDTQYF
CDR3 DNA: TGTGCCGGAGATCAGGGTTCAGATACGCAGTATTTT

D gene: NA
clone size: NA
J gene: TRBJ1-5
V gene: TRBV7-9
CDR3 protein: CASSPGQHSNQPQHF
CDR3 DNA: TGTGCCAGCAGCCCCGGACAGCATAGCAATCAGCCCCAGCATTTT

D gene: TRBD1
clone size: NA
J gene: TRBJ1-2
V gene: TRBV10-3
CDR3 protein: CAISESSGGQAYGYTF
CDR3 DNA: TGTGCCATCAGTGAGTCTTCAGGGGGCCAAGCCTATGGCTACACCTTC

D gene: NA
clone size: NA
J gene: TRBJ1-6
V gene: TRBV4-3
CDR3 protein: CASSQSARGSYNSPLHF
CDR3 DNA: TGCGCCAGCAGCCAAAGTGCCAGGGGCTCCTATAATTCACCCCTCCACTTT

D gene: NA
clone size: NA
J gene: TRBJ1-5
V gene: TRBV19
CDR3 protein: CASSILSQNNQPQHF
CDR3 DNA: TGTGCCAGTAGTATACTTTCGCAGAACAATCAGCCCCAGCATTTT

D gene: NA
clone size: NA
J gene: TRBJ1-1
V gene: TRBV10-2
CDR3 protein: CASRDLNTEAFF
CDR3 DNA: TGCGCCAGCAGGGACCTGAACACTGAAGCTTTCTTT

D gene: NA
clone size: once
J gene: TRBJ2-7
V gene: TRBV5-1
CDR3 protein: CASSLGTYEQYF
CDR3 DNA: TGCGCCAGCAGCTTGGGGACCTACGAGCAGTACTTC

D gene: NA
clone size: NA
J gene: TRBJ1-2
V gene: TRBV10-2
CDR3 protein: CATGVGKATGYTF
CDR3 DNA: TGCGCCACCGGCGTCGGGAAGGCAACGGGCTACACCTTC

D gene: TRBD1
clone size: NA
J gene: TRBJ1-1
V gene: TRBV19
CDR3 protein: CASRATGDTEAFF
CDR3 DNA: TGTGCCAGTAGAGCGACAGGGGACACTGAAGCTTTCTTT

D gene: NA
clone size: NA
J gene: TRBJ2-7
V gene: TRBV7-6
CDR3 protein: CASSLWGAEGEQYF
CDR3 DNA: TGTGCCAGCAGCCTGTGGGGGGCGGAAGGCGAGCAGTACTTC

D gene: NA
clone size: NA
J gene: TRBJ2-5
V gene: TRBV20-1
CDR3 protein: CSAQVSGTQYF
CDR3 DNA: TGCAGTGCGCAGGTCAGCGGGACCCAGTACTTC

D gene: NA
clone size: NA
J gene: TRBJ2-3
V gene: TRBV9
CDR3 protein: CASSAPGSPDTQYF
CDR3 DNA: TGTGCCAGCAGCGCCCCAGGGAGCCCAGATACGCAGTATTTT

D gene: TRBD1
clone size: NA
J gene: TRBJ2-3
V gene: TRBV6-6
CDR3 protein: CASRTGDFLTDTQYF
CDR3 DNA: TGTGCCAGCAGGACAGGGGACTTTTTGACAGATACGCAGTATTTT

D gene: NA
clone size: once
J gene: TRBJ2-3
V gene: TRBV2
CDR3 protein: CASSPARWQYF
CDR3 DNA: TGTGCCAGCAGCCCTGCCAGGTGGCAGTATTTT

D gene: NA
clone size: NA
J gene: TRBJ1-2
V gene: TRBV7-8
CDR3 protein: CASSQGSEGVYGYTF
CDR3 DNA: TGTGCCAGCAGCCAAGGGTCCGAAGGGGTCTATGGCTACACCTTC

D gene: NA
clone size: NA
J gene: TRBJ1-1
V gene: TRBV4-2
CDR3 protein: CASSPRSGENTEAFF
CDR3 DNA: TGTGCCAGCTCCCCCCGTAGCGGGGAGAACACTGAAGCTTTCTTT

D gene: TRBD1
clone size: NA
J gene: TRBJ1-1
V gene: TRBV18
CDR3 protein: CASSSTGGANTEAFF
CDR3 DNA: TGTGCCAGCTCTTCGACAGGGGGCGCGAACACTGAAGCTTTCTTT

D gene: NA
clone size: NA
J gene: TRBJ1-5
V gene: TRBV5-3
CDR3 protein: CARSLADNITGNGGSNQPQHF
CDR3 DNA: TGTGCCAGAAGCTTGGCCGACAATATTACAGGGAACGGTGGCAGCAATCAGCCCCAGCATTTT

D gene: NA
clone size: few
J gene: TRBJ1-4
V gene: TRBV5-8
CDR3 protein: CASSTARALNEKLFF
CDR3 DNA: TGTGCCAGCAGCACGGCACGAGCGTTAAATGAAAAACTGTTTTTT

D gene: NA
clone size: NA
J gene: TRBJ1-2
V gene: TRBV11-2
CDR3 protein: CASSVNDRPRYGYTF
CDR3 DNA: TGTGCCAGCAGCGTAAACGACAGGCCCCGATATGGCTACACCTTC

D gene: NA
clone size: few
J gene: TRBJ1-1
V gene: TRBV18
CDR3 protein: CASSPHKNTEAFF
CDR3 DNA: TGTGCCAGCTCACCACACAAGAACACTGAAGCTTTCTTT

D gene: TRBD1
clone size: NA
J gene: TRBJ1-4
V gene: TRBV28
CDR3 protein: CASSPRTGPYEKLFF
CDR3 DNA: TGTGCCAGCAGTCCGCGGACAGGCCCCTATGAAAAACTGTTTTTT

D gene: NA
clone size: NA
J gene: TRBJ1-6
V gene: TRBV19
CDR3 protein: CASSMDFGFSPLHF
CDR3 DNA: TGTGCCAGTAGTATGGATTTTGGGTTTTCACCCCTCCACTTT

D gene: NA
clone size: NA
J gene: TRBJ1-1
V gene: TRBV19
CDR3 protein: CASTLGGSTEAFF
CDR3 DNA: TGTGCCAGTACTTTAGGCGGGAGCACTGAAGCTTTCTTT

D gene: NA
clone size: NA
J gene: TRBJ1-1
V gene: TRBV2
CDR3 protein: CASSEEGRGNTEAFF
CDR3 DNA: TGTGCCAGCAGTGAAGAAGGCAGGGGTAACACTGAAGCTTTCTTT

D gene: NA
clone size: NA
J gene: TRBJ2-1
V gene: TRBV4-1
CDR3 protein: CASSHNSYNEQFF
CDR3 DNA: TGCGCCAGCAGCCACAACTCCTACAATGAGCAGTTCTTC